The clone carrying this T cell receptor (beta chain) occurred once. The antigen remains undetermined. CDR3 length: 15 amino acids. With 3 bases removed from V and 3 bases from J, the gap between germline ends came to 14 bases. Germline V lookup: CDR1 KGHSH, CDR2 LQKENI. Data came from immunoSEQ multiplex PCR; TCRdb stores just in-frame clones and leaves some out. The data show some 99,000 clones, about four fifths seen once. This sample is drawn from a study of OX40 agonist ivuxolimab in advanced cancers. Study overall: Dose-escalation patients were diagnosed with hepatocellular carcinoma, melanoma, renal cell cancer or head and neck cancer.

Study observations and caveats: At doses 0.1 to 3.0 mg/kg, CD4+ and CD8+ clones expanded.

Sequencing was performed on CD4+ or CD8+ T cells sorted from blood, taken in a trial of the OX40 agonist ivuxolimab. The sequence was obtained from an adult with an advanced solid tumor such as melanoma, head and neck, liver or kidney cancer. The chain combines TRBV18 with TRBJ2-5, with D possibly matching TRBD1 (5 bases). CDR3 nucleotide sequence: TGTGCCAGCTCACCGGTTAGGGGTGAAAAAGAGACCCAGTACTTC. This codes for CASSPVRGEKETQYF.